This passage covers 9 T cell receptor beta chains from one sample sequenced in a study of CD8+ T cells in alopecia areata. cDNA serving as the sequencing template came from extracted, reverse transcribed RNA. The data were produced by immunoSEQ multiplex PCR, yet TCRdb's version contains in-frame clones alone and is incomplete. The sample includes under 40,000 clones, 55% of them seen just once. The sequenced material came from NKG2D-high CD8+ T cells sorted from blood. These receptors were taken from a human donor with alopecia areata.

The rearrangement joins TRBV6-6 to TRBJ2-5, with D possibly matching TRBD1 (6 bases). CDR1 is MNHNY and CDR2 is SVGAGI in the germline V gene (reference sequence). The CDR3 length is 15 residues. V lost 7 bases and J 5 bases, leaving 20 bases between the germline ends. This CDR3 is CASNPRDILRETQYF. The CDR3 DNA sequence: TGTGCCAGCAACCCCCGGGACATATTGAGGGAGACCCAGTACTTC.

V usage is TRBV7-3 and J usage is TRBJ2-3; 8 bases match TRBD1. J gave up 4 bases and V 2 bases, and 11 bases lay outside the gene matches. The germline V gene encodes CDR1 SGHTA and CDR2 FQGTGA. The CDR3 has 17 residues. CDR3 nucleotide sequence: TGTGCCAGCAGCTTATCCACCTCAGGGGGCAGTTCAGATACGCAGTATTTT. It encodes CASSLSTSGGSSDTQYF.

As for this clone: This same CDR3 is encoded by further DNA sequences in the sample. V usage is TRBV29-1 and J usage is TRBJ1-1; unclear D gene. The CDR3 is made up of 12 amino acids. The V gene lost 7 bases and the J gene lost 0 bases, with 9 bases spanning the gap. Germline loops: CDR1 SQVTM, CDR2 ANQGSEA. DNA for the CDR3: TGCAGCGGCGGACGGATGAACACTGAAGCTTTCTTT. Residues: CSGGRMNTEAFF.

The genes are TRBV7-9 and TRBJ2-7, with 9 bases matching TRBD1. There are 17 residues in the CDR3. V dropped 0 bases and J dropped 4; count of bases not matched to a gene: 10. Germline-derived CDR1 and CDR2 are SEHNR and FQNEAQ (reference sequence). CDR3 sequence reads: CASSLAGGTGRAYEQYF. The CDR3 bases are TGTGCCAGCAGCTTAGCAGGAGGGACAGGGAGGGCATACGAGCAGTACTTC.

Only a few counts were recorded for this clone. CDR3 coding DNA: TGCGCCAGCAGCCTTACAGGAGGGGGTAATGAGCAGTTCTTC. Translation gives CASSLTGGGNEQFF. The chain carries TRBV4-1 and TRBJ2-1; D may match TRBD1 or TRBD2 (6 bases each). Germline-derived CDR1 and CDR2 are MGHRA and YSYEKL. V lost 4 bases and J lost 7, with 14 bases in between. The CDR3 consists of 14 residues.

In its sample, this clone was seen once. The rearrangement uses TRBV30 and TRBJ1-5; D is uncertain. Germline V CDR1 and CDR2: GTSNPN, SVGIG (reference sequence). This CDR3 has 18 residues. V dropped 1 base and J dropped 1 base, with 20 bases sitting between them. Here the CDR3 DNA reads TGTGCCTGGAGTGCCCGGGCCCCGGGCGGGCGGAGCAATCAGCCCCAGCATTTT. As protein: CAWSARAPGGRSNQPQHF.

The CDR3 region is CASAGTGNTGELFF. The DNA for the CDR3 is TGTGCCAGTGCCGGCACGGGGAACACCGGGGAGCTGTTTTTT. The V gene is TRBV2, the J gene TRBJ2-2; no definite D call. The V end was cut by 9 bases, the J end by 1 base, with 12 bases between. CDR3 length: 14 amino acids. In germline, CDR1 is SNHLY, CDR2 FYNNEI.

The V call is TRBV5-1, the J call TRBJ2-3, with D perhaps TRBD1 (5 bases). Trimming took 2 bases from V and 2 from J, leaving 9 bases between them. The CDR3 consists of 14 residues. Germline CDR1 SGHRS, CDR2 YFSETQ. The CDR3 protein is CASSFDSFTDTQYF. In DNA form, the CDR3 reads TGCGCCAGCAGCTTCGACAGTTTCACAGATACGCAGTATTTT. Combining the CDR3 with reference TRBV5-1 and TRBJ2-3 gives the whole variable domain KAGVTQTPRYLIKTRGQQVTLSCSPISGHRSVSWYQQTPGQGLQFLFEYFSETQRNKGNFPGRFSGRQFSNSRSEMNVSTLELGDSALYLCASSFDSFTDTQYFGPGTRLTVL.

The chain uses TRBV29-1 and TRBJ2-2; 12 bases match TRBD2. This CDR3 comprises 21 residues. V was pared by 7 bases and J by 4 bases, with 25 bases of the junction left unmatched. Germline V gives CDR1 SQVTM, CDR2 ANQGSEA. CDR3 region: CSAVESLGTSGYTTITGELFF. The CDR3 DNA reads TGCAGCGCTGTCGAATCCTTGGGGACTAGCGGGTATACTACTATCACCGGGGAGCTGTTTTTT.